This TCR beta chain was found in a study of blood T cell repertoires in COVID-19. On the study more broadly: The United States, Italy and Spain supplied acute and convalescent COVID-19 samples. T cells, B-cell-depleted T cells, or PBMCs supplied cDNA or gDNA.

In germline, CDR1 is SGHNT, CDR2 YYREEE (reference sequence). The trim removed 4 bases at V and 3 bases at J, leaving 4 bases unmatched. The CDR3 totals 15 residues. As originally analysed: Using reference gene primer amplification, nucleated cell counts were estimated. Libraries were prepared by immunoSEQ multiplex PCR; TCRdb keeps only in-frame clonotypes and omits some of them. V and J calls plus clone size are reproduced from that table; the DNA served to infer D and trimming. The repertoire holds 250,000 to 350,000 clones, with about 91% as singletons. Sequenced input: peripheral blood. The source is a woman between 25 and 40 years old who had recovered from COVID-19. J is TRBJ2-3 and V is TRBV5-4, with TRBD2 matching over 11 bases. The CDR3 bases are TGTGCCAGCAGCCCAACTAGCGGGAGAACAGATACGCAGTATTTT. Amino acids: CASSPTSGRTDTQYF.